The rows below give T cell receptor beta chains drawn from one sample of a study of blood T cell repertoires in COVID-19. The data were produced by immunoSEQ multiplex PCR, yet TCRdb's version contains in-frame clones alone and is incomplete. This sample has 200,000 to 250,000 clones, with approximately 80% found just once. The sequencing input was peripheral blood. These receptors came from a woman of 80 years or more with active or convalescent COVID-19. CDR3s include the opening cysteine and the closing phenylalanine or tryptophan. The order of the fields is V gene, clone size, D gene, J gene, CDR3 protein, CDR3 DNA. D genes are given only for firm matches. Size tells how often a clone was seen (once, few, many) or the class of an expanded clone, and some rows leave it out.

>TRBV25-1|NA|TRBD2|TRBJ2-7
CASSATSANYEQYF
TGTGCCAGCAGCGCAACTAGCGCCAACTACGAGCAGTACTTC
>TRBV7-8|NA|TRBD2|TRBJ2-2
CASSLGGVTGELFF
TGTGCCAGCAGCTTGGGAGGGGTCACCGGGGAGCTGTTTTTT
>TRBV6-4|NA|TRBD1|TRBJ1-2
CASREGQGVDGYTF
TGTGCCAGCAGGGAGGGACAGGGCGTGGATGGCTACACCTTC
>TRBV6-5|NA|NA|TRBJ2-5
CACSGFGGTQYF
TGTGCCTGCTCCGGGTTCGGAGGGACCCAGTACTTC
>TRBV10-3|NA|NA|TRBJ2-1
CAISPVKYNEQFF
TGTGCCATCTCCCCTGTTAAATACAATGAGCAGTTCTTC
>TRBV2|once|NA|TRBJ2-7
CASSDGGYEYF
TGTGCCAGCAGTGATGGGGGGTACGAGTACTTC
>TRBV30|NA|NA|TRBJ2-7
CAWGVSGSGEQYF
TGTGCCTGGGGGGTCTCGGGTTCGGGCGAGCAGTACTTC
>TRBV6-5|NA|TRBD1|TRBJ1-5
CAGWDRGGNQPQHF
TGTGCCGGATGGGACAGGGGAGGAAATCAGCCCCAGCATTTT
>TRBV27|NA|NA|TRBJ1-6
CASSLKGRDSPLHF
TGTGCCAGCAGTTTAAAGGGGCGCGATTCACCCCTCCACTTT
>TRBV5-1|NA|NA|TRBJ2-3
CASSPSARNTDTQYF
TGCGCCAGCAGCCCCTCCGCCAGAAACACAGATACGCAGTATTTT
>TRBV7-9|NA|NA|TRBJ2-1
CASSLNTGSNEQFF
TGTGCCAGCAGCTTAAATACAGGGAGCAATGAGCAGTTCTTC